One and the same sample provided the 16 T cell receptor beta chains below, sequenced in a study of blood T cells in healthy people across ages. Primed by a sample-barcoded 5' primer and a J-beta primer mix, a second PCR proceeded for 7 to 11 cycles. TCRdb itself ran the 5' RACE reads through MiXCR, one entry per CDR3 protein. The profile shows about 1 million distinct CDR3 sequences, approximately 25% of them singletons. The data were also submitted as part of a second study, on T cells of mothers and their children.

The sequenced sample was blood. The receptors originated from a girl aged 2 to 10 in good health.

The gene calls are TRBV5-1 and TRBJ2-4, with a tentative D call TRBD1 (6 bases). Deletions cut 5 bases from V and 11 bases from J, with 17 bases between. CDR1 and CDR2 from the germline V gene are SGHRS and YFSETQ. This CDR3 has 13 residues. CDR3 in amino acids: CASRSTPQGLQYF. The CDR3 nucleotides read TGCGCCAGCAGGTCAACTCCCCAGGGGCTTCAGTACTTC.

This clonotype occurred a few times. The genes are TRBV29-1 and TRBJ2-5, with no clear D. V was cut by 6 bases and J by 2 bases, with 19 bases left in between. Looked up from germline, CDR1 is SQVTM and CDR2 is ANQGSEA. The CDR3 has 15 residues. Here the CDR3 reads CSVVVLPDFQETQYF. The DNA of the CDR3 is TGCAGCGTAGTAGTACTGCCTGATTTTCAAGAGACCCAGTACTTC.

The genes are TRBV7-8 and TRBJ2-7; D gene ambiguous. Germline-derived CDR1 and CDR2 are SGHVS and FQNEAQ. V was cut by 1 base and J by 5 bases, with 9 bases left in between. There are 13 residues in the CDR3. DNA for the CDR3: TGTGCCAGCAGCTTAGATCCCCGGAACGAGCAGTACTTC. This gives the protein CASSLDPRNEQYF.

The CDR3 DNA reads TGTGCCACCAGTGATTTAACCCGCTCTGGGGCCAACGTCCTGACTTTC. It translates to CATSDLTRSGANVLTF. This chain uses TRBV24-1 with TRBJ2-6; D remains ambiguous. Per the germline V gene, CDR1 is KGHDR and CDR2 is SFDVKD. This CDR3 contains 16 residues. The V end was cut by 1 base, the J end by 0 bases, with 6 bases between.

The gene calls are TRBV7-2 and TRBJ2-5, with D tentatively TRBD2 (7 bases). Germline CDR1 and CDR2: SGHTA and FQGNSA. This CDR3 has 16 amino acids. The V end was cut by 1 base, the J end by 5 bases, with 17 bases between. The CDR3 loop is CASSLGGNREGETQYF. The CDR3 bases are TGTGCCAGCAGCTTAGGTGGAAACAGGGAGGGGGAGACCCAGTACTTC.

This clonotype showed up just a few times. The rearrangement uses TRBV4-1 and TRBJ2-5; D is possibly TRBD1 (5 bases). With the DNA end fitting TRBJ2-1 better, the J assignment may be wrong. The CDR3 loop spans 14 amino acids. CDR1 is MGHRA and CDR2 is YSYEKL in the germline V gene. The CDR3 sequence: CASTNSDTYNEQFF. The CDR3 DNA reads TGCGCCAGCACAAACTCGGACACATACAATGAGCAGTTCTTC.

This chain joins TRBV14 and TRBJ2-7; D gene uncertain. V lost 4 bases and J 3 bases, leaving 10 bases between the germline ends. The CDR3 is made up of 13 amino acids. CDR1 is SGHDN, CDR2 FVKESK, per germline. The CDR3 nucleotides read TGTGCCAGCAGCCCCCGCTCAGTCTACGAGCAGTACTTC. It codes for CASSPRSVYEQYF.

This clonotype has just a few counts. The CDR3 protein is CASSTYRPGTQYF. CDR3 bases: TGTGCCAGCAGCACCTACAGACCGGGAACGCAGTATTTT. The rearrangement joins TRBV3-1 to TRBJ2-3; tentatively, D is TRBD2 (5 bases). CDR3 size: 13 residues. Per the germline V gene, CDR1 is LGHDT and CDR2 is YNNKEL (reference sequence). The germline V and J ends were trimmed by 5 bases and 9 bases, with 15 bases remaining between them.

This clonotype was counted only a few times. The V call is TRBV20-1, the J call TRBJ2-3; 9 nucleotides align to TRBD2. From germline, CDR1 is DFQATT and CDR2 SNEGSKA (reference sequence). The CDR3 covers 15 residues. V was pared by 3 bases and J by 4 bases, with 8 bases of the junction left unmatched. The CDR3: CSASNEIAGADTQYF. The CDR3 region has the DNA TGCAGTGCTAGCAATGAAATAGCGGGAGCAGATACGCAGTATTTT.

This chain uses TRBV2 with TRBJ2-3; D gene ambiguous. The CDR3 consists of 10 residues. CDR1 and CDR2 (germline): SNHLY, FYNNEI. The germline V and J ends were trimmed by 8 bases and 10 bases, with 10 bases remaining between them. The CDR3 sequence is CASSANAQYF. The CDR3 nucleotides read TGTGCCAGCTCGGCTAATGCGCAGTATTTT.

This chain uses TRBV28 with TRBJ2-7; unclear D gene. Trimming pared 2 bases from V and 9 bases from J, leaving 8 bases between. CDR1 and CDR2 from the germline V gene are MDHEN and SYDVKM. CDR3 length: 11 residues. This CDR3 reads CASSLGDRQYF. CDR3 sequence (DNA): TGTGCCAGCAGTTTAGGGGATCGGCAGTACTTC.

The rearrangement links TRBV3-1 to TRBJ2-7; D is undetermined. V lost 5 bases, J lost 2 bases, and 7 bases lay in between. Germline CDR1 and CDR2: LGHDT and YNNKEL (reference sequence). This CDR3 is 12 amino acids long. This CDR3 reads CASSAETYEQYF. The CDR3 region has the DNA TGTGCCAGCAGCGCAGAGACCTACGAGCAGTACTTC.

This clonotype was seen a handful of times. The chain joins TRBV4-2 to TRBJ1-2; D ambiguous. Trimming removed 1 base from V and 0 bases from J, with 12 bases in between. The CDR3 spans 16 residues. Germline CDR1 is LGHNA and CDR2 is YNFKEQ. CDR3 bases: TGTGCCAGCAGCCAAGGCAGTCTAGTGACTAACTATGGCTACACCTTC. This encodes CASSQGSLVTNYGYTF.

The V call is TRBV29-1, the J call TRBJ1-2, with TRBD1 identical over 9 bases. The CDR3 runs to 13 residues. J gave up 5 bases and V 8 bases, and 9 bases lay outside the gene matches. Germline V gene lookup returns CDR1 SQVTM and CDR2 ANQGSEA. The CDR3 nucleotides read TGCAGCACTAGGACAGGGGCTCTTTATGGCTACACCTTC. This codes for CSTRTGALYGYTF.

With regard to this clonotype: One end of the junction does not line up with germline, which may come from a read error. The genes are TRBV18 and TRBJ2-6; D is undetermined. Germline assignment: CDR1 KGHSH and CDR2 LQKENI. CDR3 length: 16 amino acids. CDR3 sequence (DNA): TGCGCCAGCTCATTTGACGCGACCTCTGGGGCCAACGTCCTGACTTTC. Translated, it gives CASSFDATSGANVLTF. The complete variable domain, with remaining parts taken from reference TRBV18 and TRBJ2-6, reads NAGVMQNPRHLVRRRGQEARLRCSPMKGHSHVYWYRQLPEEGLKFMVYLQKENIIDESGMPKERFSAEFPKEGPSILRIQQVVRGDSAAYFCASSFDATSGANVLTFGAGSRLTVL.

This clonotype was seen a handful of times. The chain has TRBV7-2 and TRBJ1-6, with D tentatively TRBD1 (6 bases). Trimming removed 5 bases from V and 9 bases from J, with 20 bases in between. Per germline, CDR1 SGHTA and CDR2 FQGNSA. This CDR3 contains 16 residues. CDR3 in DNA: TGTGCCAGCAGCCTACGGGGTCCCCAGGGGCGTTCACCCCTCCACTTT. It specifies CASSLRGPQGRSPLHF.